Listed here is a single T cell receptor (beta chain). Antigen specificity is unknown. The V gene's germline CDR1 is SNHLY and CDR2 FYNNEI. The V and J ends lost 4 bases and 1 base respectively, with 4 bases between them. This CDR3 is 13 amino acids long. The primer mix had 60 Vbeta and 13 Jbeta primers. Measured with immunoSEQ multiplex PCR; TCRdb has only the in-frame clones, and not every one. The sample includes 100,000 to 120,000 clones, roughly four fifths of them seen just once. The data stem from a study of cytomegalovirus exposure and HLA in healthy donors. Regarding the study as a whole: Some TCR beta chains (roughly 160 of them) were listed as cytomegalovirus-associated.

Samples came from healthy bone marrow donors. The sequenced sample consisted of PBMCs. This chain links TRBV2 with TRBJ2-2; D call uncertain. This sequence was found in a woman between 25 and 40 years old in good health and CMV-seronegative. The CDR3, as DNA: TGTGCCAGCAGTGTGAGGAACACCGGGGAGCTGTTTTTT. Translation: CASSVRNTGELFF.